This T cell receptor beta chain was identified during a study of shared clonotypes between healthy human individuals. Only in-frame clones appear in the TCRdb table, and some are missing; sequencing was by immunoSEQ multiplex PCR. The top ten clones hold 0.36% of a sample with 2 million to 2.5 million clones, 80% to 95% of them seen once. The study drew all its donors from Caucasian adults living in Nashville, Tennessee. Germline V gene data show CDR1 as MDHEN and CDR2 as SYDVKM. The CDR3 is 15 amino acids. Trimming left V 3 bases short and J 0 bases short, with 9 bases between. The source of this sequence is a man between 18 and 35 years old in good health. Some clones in this sample may be carry-over from other donors' samples. The sequenced sample consisted of naive CD4+ T cells from PBMCs. Subset reported: CD45RA+ positively selected. This chain uses TRBV28 with TRBJ1-3, with D uncertain. In nucleotides, the CDR3 is TGTGCCAGCAGTTTTGCGAGCAGCTCTGGAAACACCATATATTTT. It codes for CASSFASSSGNTIYF. The full variable domain, rest sourced from reference TRBV28 and TRBJ1-3, is DVKVTQSSRYLVKRTGEKVFLECVQDMDHENMFWYRQDPGLGLRLIYFSYDVKMKEKGDIPEGYSVSREKKERFSLILESASTNQTSMYLCASSFASSSGNTIYFGEGSWLTVV.